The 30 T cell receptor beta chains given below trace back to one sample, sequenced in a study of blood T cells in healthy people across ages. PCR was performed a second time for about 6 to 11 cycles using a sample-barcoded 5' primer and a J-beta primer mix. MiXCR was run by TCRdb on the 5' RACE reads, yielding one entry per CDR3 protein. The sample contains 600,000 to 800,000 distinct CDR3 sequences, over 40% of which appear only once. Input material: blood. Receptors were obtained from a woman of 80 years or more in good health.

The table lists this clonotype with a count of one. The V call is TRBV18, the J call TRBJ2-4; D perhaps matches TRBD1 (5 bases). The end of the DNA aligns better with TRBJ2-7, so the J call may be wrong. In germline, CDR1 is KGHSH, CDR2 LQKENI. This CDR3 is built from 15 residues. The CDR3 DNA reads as TGTGCCAGCTCAGACCAAGGGGCGGACTCCTACGAGCAGTACTTC. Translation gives CASSDQGADSYEQYF.

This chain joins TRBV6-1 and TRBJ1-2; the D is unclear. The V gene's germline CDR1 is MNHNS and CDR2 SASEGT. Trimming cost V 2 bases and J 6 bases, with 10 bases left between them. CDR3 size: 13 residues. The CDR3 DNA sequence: TGTGCCAGCAGTGAATTGGAGTTCCATGGCTACACCTTC. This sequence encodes CASSELEFHGYTF.

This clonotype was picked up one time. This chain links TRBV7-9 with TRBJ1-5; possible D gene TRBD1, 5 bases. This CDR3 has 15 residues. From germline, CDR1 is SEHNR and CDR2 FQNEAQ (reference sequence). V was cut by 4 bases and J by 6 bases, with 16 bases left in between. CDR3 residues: CASSSSGDRGQPQHF. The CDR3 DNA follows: TGTGCCAGCAGCTCCTCGGGGGATCGCGGTCAGCCCCAGCATTTT.

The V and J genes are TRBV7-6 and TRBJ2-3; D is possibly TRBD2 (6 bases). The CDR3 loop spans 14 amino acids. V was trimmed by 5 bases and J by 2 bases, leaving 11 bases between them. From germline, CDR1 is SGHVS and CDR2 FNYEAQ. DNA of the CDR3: TGTGCCAGCAGCCGGGTAGCGGCCACAGATACGCAGTATTTT. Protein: CASSRVAATDTQYF.

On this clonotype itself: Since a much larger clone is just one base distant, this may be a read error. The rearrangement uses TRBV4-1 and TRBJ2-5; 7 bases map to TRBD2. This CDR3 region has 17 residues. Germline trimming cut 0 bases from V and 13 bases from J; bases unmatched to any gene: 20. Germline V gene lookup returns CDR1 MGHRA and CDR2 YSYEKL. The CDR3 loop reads CASSQEAVRSGATKVYF. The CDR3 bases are TGCGCCAGCAGCCAAGAGGCTGTCCGGAGCGGGGCCACAAAGGTGTACTTC.

The chain's CDR3 is CASSLAQTTPLNEQFF. DNA for the CDR3: TGTGCCAGCAGCTTAGCCCAGACCACTCCCTTGAATGAGCAGTTCTTC. The V gene is TRBV7-9, the J gene TRBJ2-1; the D is unclear. This CDR3 has 16 amino acids. V dropped 0 bases and J dropped 7 bases, with 16 bases sitting between them. Germline CDR1 is SEHNR and CDR2 is FQNEAQ (reference sequence).

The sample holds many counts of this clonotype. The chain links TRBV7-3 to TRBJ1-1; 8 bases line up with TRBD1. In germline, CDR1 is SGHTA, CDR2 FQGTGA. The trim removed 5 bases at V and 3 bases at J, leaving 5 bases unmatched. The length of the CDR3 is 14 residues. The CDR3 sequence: CASSGTGGDTEAFF. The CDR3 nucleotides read TGTGCCAGCAGCGGCACAGGGGGAGACACTGAAGCTTTCTTT.

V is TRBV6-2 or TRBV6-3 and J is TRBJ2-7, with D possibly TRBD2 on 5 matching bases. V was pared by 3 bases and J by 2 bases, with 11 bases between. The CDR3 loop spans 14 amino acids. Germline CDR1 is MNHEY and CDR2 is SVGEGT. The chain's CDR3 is CASSYSATTYEQYF. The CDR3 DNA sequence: TGTGCCAGCAGTTATAGCGCAACCACCTACGAGCAGTACTTC.

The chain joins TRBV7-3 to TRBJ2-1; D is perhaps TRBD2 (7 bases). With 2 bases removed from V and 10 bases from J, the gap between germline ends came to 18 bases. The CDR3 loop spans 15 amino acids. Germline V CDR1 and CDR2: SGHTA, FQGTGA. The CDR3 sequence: CASSLGGGAQKEQFF. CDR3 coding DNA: TGTGCCAGCAGCTTAGGGGGGGGGGCTCAGAAGGAGCAGTTCTTC.

CDR3 bases: TGTGCCAGCAGCCAAGGTGTGAGACTAGCGGGAAATGAGCAGTACTTC. Translating it yields CASSQGVRLAGNEQYF. The chain recombines TRBV3-1 with TRBJ2-5; 11 nucleotides line up with TRBD2. The CDR3 runs 16 residues. The germline CDR1 and CDR2 sequences are LGHDT and YNNKEL (reference sequence). The V and J ends lost 1 base and 11 bases, in that order; junction bases with no gene match: 12.

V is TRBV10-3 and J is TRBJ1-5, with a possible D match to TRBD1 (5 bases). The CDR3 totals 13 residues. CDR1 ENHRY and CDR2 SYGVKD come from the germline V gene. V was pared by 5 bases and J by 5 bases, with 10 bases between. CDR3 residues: CAISQGGDQPQHF. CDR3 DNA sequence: TGTGCCATCAGTCAGGGTGGAGATCAGCCCCAGCATTTT.

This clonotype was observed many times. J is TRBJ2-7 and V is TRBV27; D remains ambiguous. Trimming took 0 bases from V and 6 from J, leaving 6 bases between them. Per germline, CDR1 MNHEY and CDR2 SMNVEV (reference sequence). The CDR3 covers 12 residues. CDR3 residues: CASSLSGVEQYF. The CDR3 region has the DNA TGTGCCAGCAGTTTATCAGGAGTCGAGCAGTACTTC.

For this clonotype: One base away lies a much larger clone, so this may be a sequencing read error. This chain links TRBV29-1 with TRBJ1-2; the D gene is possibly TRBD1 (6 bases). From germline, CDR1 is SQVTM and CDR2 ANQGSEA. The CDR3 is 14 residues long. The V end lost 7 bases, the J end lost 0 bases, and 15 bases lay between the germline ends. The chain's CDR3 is CSARDTSANYGYTF. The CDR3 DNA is TGCAGCGCTAGGGACACCTCGGCTAACTATGGCTACACCTTC.

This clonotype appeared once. CDR3 DNA sequence: TGCGCCAGCAGCCAATCATTGCTAGCGGGGGGAAGCTCTGGGGCCAACGTCCTGACTTTC. Translating gives CASSQSLLAGGSSGANVLTF. The chain employs TRBV4-1 and TRBJ2-6; TRBD2 matches at 11 bases. Germline V gene sequence: CDR1 MGHRA, CDR2 YSYEKL. V was clipped by 2 bases and J by 0 bases; unmatched bases: 9. CDR3 size: 20 residues.

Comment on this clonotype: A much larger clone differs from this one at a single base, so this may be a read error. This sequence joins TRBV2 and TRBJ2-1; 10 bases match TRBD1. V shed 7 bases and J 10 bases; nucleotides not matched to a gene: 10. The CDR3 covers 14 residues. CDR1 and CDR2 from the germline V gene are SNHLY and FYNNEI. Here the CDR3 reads CASNPDRGYHEQFF. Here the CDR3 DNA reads TGTGCCAGCAACCCGGACAGGGGGTACCACGAGCAGTTCTTC.

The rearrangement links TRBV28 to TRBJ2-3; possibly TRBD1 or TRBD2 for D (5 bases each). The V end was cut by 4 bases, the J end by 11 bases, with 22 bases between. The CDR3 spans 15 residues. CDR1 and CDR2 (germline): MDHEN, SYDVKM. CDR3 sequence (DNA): TGTGCCAGCAGTTCCCCGCCAGCGAAATTGGGGGAGCAGTATTTT. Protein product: CASSSPPAKLGEQYF.

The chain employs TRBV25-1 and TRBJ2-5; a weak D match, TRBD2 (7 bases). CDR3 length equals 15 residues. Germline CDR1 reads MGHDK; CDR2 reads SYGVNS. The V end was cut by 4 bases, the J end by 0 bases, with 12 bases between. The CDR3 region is CASSARGGYQETQYF. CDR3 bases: TGTGCCAGCAGTGCCAGGGGAGGGTACCAAGAGACCCAGTACTTC.

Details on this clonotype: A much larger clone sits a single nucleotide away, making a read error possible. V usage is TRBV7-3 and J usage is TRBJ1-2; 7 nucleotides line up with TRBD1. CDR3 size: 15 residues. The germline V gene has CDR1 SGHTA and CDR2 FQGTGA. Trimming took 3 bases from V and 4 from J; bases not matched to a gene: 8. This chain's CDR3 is CASSFSGGTSYGYTF. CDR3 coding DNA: TGTGCCAGCAGCTTCTCAGGGGGAACTAGCTATGGCTACACCTTC. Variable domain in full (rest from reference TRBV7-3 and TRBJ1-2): GAGVSQTPSNKVTEKGKYVELRCDPISGHTALYWYRQSLGQGPEFLIYFQGTGAADDSGLPNDRFFAVRPEGSVSTLKIQRTERGDSAVYLCASSFSGGTSYGYTFGSGTRLTVV.

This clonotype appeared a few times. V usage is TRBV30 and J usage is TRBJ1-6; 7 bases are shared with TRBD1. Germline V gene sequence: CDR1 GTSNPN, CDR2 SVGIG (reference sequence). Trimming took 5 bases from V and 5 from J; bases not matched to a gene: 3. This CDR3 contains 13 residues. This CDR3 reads CAWAGQNNSPLHF. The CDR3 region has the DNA TGTGCCTGGGCGGGACAGAATAATTCACCCCTCCACTTT.

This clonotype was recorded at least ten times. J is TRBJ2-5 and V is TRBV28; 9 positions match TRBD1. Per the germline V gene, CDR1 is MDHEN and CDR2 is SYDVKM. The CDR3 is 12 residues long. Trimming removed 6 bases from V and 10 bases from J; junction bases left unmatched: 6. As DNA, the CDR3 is TGTGCCAGCAGACCGGGACAGGGTTTCCAGTACTTC. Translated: CASRPGQGFQYF. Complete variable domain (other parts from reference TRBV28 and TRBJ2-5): DVKVTQSSRYLVKRTGEKVFLECVQDMDHENMFWYRQDPGLGLRLIYFSYDVKMKEKGDIPEGYSVSREKKERFSLILESASTNQTSMYLCASRPGQGFQYFGPGTRLLVL.

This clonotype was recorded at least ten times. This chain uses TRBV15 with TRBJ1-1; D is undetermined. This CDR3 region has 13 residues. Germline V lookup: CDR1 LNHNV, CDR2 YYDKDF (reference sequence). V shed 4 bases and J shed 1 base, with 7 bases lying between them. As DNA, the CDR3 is TGTGCCACCAGCAAGGAGGCGAACACTGAAGCTTTCTTT. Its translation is CATSKEANTEAFF.

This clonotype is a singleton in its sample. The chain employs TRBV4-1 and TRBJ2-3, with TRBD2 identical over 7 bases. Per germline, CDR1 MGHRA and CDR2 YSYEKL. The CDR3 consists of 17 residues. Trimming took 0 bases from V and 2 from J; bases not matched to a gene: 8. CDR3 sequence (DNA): TGCGCCAGCAGCCAAGATTCGAGGCGGGGGTTCACAGATACGCAGTATTTT. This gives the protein CASSQDSRRGFTDTQYF.

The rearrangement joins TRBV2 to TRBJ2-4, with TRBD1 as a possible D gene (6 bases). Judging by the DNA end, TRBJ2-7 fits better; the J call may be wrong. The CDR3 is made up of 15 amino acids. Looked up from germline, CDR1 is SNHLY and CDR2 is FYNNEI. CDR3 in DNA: TGTGCCAGCAGTGAAGCGACAGGACCCACCTACGAGCAGTACTTC. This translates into CASSEATGPTYEQYF.

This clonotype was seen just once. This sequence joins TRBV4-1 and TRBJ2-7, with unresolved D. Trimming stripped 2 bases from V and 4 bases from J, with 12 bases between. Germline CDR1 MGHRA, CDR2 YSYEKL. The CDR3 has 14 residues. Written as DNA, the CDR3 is TGCGCCAGCAGCCAAAGGGCAGTTTCGTACGAGCAGTACTTC. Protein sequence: CASSQRAVSYEQYF.

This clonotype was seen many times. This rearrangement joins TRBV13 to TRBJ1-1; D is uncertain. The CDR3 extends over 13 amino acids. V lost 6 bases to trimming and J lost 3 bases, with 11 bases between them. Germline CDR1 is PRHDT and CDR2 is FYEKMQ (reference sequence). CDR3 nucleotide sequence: TGTGCCAGCAGATACGACGGGGACACTGAAGCTTTCTTT. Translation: CASRYDGDTEAFF.

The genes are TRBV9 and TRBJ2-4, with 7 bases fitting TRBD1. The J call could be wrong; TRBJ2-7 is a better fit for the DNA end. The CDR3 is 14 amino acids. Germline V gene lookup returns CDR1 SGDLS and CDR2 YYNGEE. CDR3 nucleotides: TGTGCCAGCAGCATTGGTAACAGGGGTTACGAGCAGTACTTC. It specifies CASSIGNRGYEQYF.

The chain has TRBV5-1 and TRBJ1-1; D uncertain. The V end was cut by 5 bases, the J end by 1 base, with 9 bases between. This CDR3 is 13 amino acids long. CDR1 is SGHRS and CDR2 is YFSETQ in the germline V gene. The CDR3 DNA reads TGCGCCAGCAGACCCATGGGGAACACTGAAGCTTTCTTT. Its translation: CASRPMGNTEAFF.

The CDR3 reads CSARSRGGARGQPQHF. The CDR3 coding sequence is TGCAGTGCTAGATCCCGCGGGGGGGCGCGCGGTCAGCCCCAGCATTTT. J is TRBJ1-5 and V is TRBV20-1; maybe TRBD1 (6 bases). The CDR3 length is 16 residues. The germline V and J ends were trimmed by 2 bases and 6 bases, with 20 bases remaining between them. Germline loops: CDR1 DFQATT, CDR2 SNEGSKA (reference sequence).

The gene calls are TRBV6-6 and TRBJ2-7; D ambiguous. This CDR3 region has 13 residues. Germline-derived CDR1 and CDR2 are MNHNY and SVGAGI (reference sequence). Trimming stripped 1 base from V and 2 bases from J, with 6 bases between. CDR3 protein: CASSYFDPYEQYF. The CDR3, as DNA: TGTGCCAGCAGTTACTTCGACCCCTACGAGCAGTACTTC.

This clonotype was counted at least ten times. DNA of the CDR3: TGTGCCAGCGCCTCCTTGGGCGGCTACACCTTC. Amino acid sequence: CASASLGGYTF. The gene calls are TRBV7-9 and TRBJ1-2; no clear D. The CDR3 spans 11 residues. Germline V CDR1 and CDR2: SEHNR, FQNEAQ (reference sequence). Trimming took 8 bases from V and 8 from J, leaving 12 bases between them.